This T cell receptor beta chain derives from a study of cytomegalovirus exposure and HLA in healthy donors (dated by TCRdb to the late 2010s). A note on the overall study: According to an earlier analysis of around 600 of the donors, 150 million to 200 million T cells yielded 95 million to 140 million unique TCR beta sequences and around 300 Gb of sequence data. About 300 gigabases of sequencing data and tens of millions of unique TCR sequences were included in an early release covering 550 to 650 HLA-typed donors. Among the roughly 430 genotyped donors, roughly 80% belonged to the genetic ancestry cluster associated with self-reported Caucasian donors. The study was designed to test whether signatures of past pathogen exposure could be identified by cataloging public T cell receptors. The study used immunosequencing to profile the T cell repertoires of about 670 subjects and linked those repertoires to cytomegalovirus serostatus. Along with the approximately 650-subject first cohort, a separate validation cohort of more than 90 different subjects was used. To predict cytomegalovirus infection status, the study brought together high-throughput TCR immunosequencing, statistical association of individual TCRs with disease status, and machine learning. To study patterns of TCR occurrence, a later analysis re-analyzed previously published TCR beta repertoires from 700 or so donors and added high-resolution HLA genotyping. Rather than using new phenotypic data, the later analysis identified candidate immune exposures from TCR beta sequences and from how often those sequences occurred across donors. An earlier analysis of about 600 of the donors used high-throughput TCR beta sequencing to judge whether each TCR beta V gene segment behaved as functional or pseudogenic. Donor age, sex, ethnicity and CMV serostatus were compiled alongside the repertoire data. In a later genetic analysis, genome-wide SNP genotypes for 398 of the 666 donors were used, and that subset was treated as a discovery cohort. Every repertoire in the discovery cohort had been generated on one and the same sequencing platform. Both class I and class II loci were covered by HLA typing, at four-digit resolution. The number of typed donors differed by locus: about 629-630 for A, B, C, DRB1 and DQB1; approximately 520 for DQA1; around 580 for DPA1; and about 450 for DPB1. Four or five DR-DQ haplotypes were handled as single units for association and clustering because linkage in the cohort was strong. Among some 400 genotyped donors of the cohort, an average of approximately 230,000 unique TCR beta nucleotide sequences were sequenced per donor, about a sixth of them non-productive. Overall results and qualifications from the work: CMV serostatus was the only immune exposure information available for the cohort. Specific HLA alleles were associated with about 17,000 TCR beta sequences at a false discovery rate of 0.05 in a later analysis. A later analysis found that TCR association rates varied across HLA loci, with DRB1 alleles showing the most associated TCRs and HLA-C alleles the fewest. A later analysis found that most CMV-associated TCR beta chains appeared HLA-restricted, with HLA associations seemingly driven largely by CMV exposure. When HLA alleles, especially DR and DQ, strongly co-occurred, attributing TCR associations to individual alleles was difficult. In the study, 150 to 200 TCR beta chains were listed as associated with cytomegalovirus. Because counts were too low, about 17 rarely observed V segments, including chromosome 9 orphons, were excluded from the earlier analysis of around 640 of the donors. Across donors, most TCR sequences were observed very rarely, whereas some public TCRs were present in many individuals. A further reported finding was that TCR beta sequences accurately predicted the HLA-A and HLA-B alleles for most subjects in the first cohort. Broadly in line with IMGT annotations, most TCR beta V segments showed up in productive rearrangements about 87% or about 30% of the time in an earlier analysis of approximately 600 of the donors. Compared with the roughly 670-donor mean, donors in an Asian-associated ancestry cluster had fewer N-insertions in productive TCRs, according to a later genetic analysis. HLA typing was unavailable for some donors at each locus, so association tests used only the typed subset. A later analysis reported that several top co-occurrence clusters appeared linked to parvovirus B19, influenza, CMV and Epstein-Barr virus. It was suggested by the authors that the approach could potentially be generalized to other disease states and immunological phenotypes. A later analysis found that HLA-associated TCR beta chains were more clonally expanded and had lower generation probabilities than equally common non-associated chains. A cluster of highly shared sequence variants was judged likely to represent a technical artifact of the sequencing pipeline. An association between a missense DCLRE1C variant and V-gene and J-gene trimming of TCR beta chains was found in a later genetic analysis and replicated in an independent cohort. Only TCR beta chains were sequenced in this cohort, and the absence of alpha or paired-chain data limited detectable features. A few of the identified cytomegalovirus-associated TCR beta chains were confirmed in vitro to be specific for cytomegalovirus antigens. Presence/absence analyses assumed roughly uniform sequencing depth across donors, an assumption that may not hold. Some IMGT-functional V segments, including TRBV6-2 and TRBV6-3, could not be distinguished by the 87-base-pair reads and were therefore excluded. Correlated functional status among segregating V segments might be attributable to linkage disequilibrium, but an unknown experimental factor could not be ruled out. In both the original and validation cohorts, the classifier was reported to diagnose cytomegalovirus status with high specificity and sensitivity.

Of note for this clone: The target of this receptor is not known. There are no base qualities to consult, and no much larger clone falls within one base.

The library was built by means of the immunoSEQ multiplex PCR assay. For the multiplex PCR, a mixture combining 60 forward primers for TCR Vbeta segments and 13 reverse primers for TCR Jbeta segments was used. The CDR3 region of rearranged TCR beta genes was amplified from genomic DNA with a multiplex PCR assay. The amplified TCR beta libraries were sequenced on the Illumina HiSeq System as 87-base-pair reads. The original methods were these. A later analysis tallied around 82 million unique TCR beta chains across the 666 repertoires, and about 12 million of those chains were shared by two or more donors. To remove PCR and sequencing errors, raw reads were error-corrected and collapsed into unique sequences using a nearest-neighbor algorithm that merged closely related sequences. CDR3 sequences were aligned to IMGT reference sequences to assign V, D and J gene segments. For a sequence to be retained, a match of at least six nucleotides was required to both a V gene segment and a J gene segment. A rearrangement was called productive if the CDR3 had no stop codons and remained in frame with V and J, and every other rearrangement was called non-productive. CDR3 was defined according to IMGT convention as the region running from the second conserved V-encoded cysteine to the conserved J-encoded phenylalanine. The earlier analysis of about 590 of the donors excluded sequences that lacked an unambiguous match to a single V gene segment. In an earlier analysis of several hundred of the donors, V segments were called functional above 56.7% productive rearrangements and were called segregating when the between-donor standard deviation exceeded 5%. A statistical classification framework was built for diagnosing cytomegalovirus status from the catalog of TCR beta chain sequences. In a later analysis, V and J genes were assigned by comparing TCR nucleotide sequences against IMGT/GENE-DB human TR gene sequences. Using the TCRdist pipeline, a later analysis assigned CDR3 sequences along with most-parsimonious VDJ recombination scenarios. In a later analysis, each TCR beta chain was defined by its CDR3 amino acid sequence together with its V-gene family, and reads without a unique V-gene family were excluded. As a way to deal with suspected cross-contamination and a sequencing artifact, a later analysis dropped under 600 nucleotide sequences that were highly shared and had low generation probability. In a later analysis, a clonal expansion index was calculated for each public chain from normalized within-repertoire ranks of inferred template counts. A later analysis computed generation probabilities with a VDJ recombination model fitted to out-of-frame rearrangements, and checked the results against IGoR. Hypergeometric tests were used in a later analysis to score TCR-TCR, TCR-HLA and TCR-CMV co-occurrence, with a repertoire-size bias correction applied to the TCR pairs. False discovery rates were estimated in a later analysis by permuting HLA or CMV assignments 20 times. A later analysis grouped co-occurring TCRs with DBSCAN, adding TCRdist sequence similarity when clustering within HLA-allele-positive subsets. Repertoires with fewer than 30,000 or more than 120,000 public chains, plus five repertoires with anomalous nucleotide sharing, were excluded from co-occurrence clustering. Held by TCRdb, this immuneACCESS table contains in-frame sequences only and omits some clones. Under half of the omission traces to an unresolved V gene where checked; the cause of the rest is unknown. The DNA was the basis for D and trimming; V, J and clone size are from that table. For this sample the table gives 130,000 or so clones, of which around 84% were detected only once. The ten largest clones take up roughly 3% of the sample.

From the cysteine through the phenylalanine, the CDR3 covers 16 amino acids. Only CDR3 DNA remains: 48 bases, in frame from the first base. Via the germline V gene, CDR1 is SGHDN and CDR2 FVKESK. Unmatched junction bases come to 3, with V trimmed by 2 bases and J by 1 base. The cohort was made up of 666 healthy bone marrow donors. Cohort members were all nominally healthy when sampled, although unrecorded immune exposures were likely present. The donor tested CMV seropositive and was one of the 289 seropositive cohort members. Every donor gave a peripheral blood sample, and the peripheral blood mononuclear cells from that sample were used for TCR beta sequencing. The Qiagen DNeasy Blood Extraction Kit was used to extract genomic DNA from the blood cell samples.

Sequencing was done on a sample of PBMCs. The TCR originated in a young woman in good health and CMV-seropositive. The sequence joins TRBV14 to TRBJ2-7, with 12 junctional bases fitting TRBD2. The sequence in DNA is TGTGCCAGCAGCCAAACTAGCGGGGGGCCTTCCTACGAGCAGTACTTC. This encodes CASSQTSGGPSYEQYF.